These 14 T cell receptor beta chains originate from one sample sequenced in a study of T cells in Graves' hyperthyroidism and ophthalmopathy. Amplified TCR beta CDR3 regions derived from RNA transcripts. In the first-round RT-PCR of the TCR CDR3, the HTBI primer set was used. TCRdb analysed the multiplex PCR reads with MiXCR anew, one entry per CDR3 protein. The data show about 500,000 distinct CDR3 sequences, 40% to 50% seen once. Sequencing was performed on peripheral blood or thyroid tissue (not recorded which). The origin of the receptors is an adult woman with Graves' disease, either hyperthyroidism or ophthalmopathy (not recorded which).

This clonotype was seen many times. CDR3 coding DNA: TGCAGTGCTAGAGATCGATACCGGGGTGAAAAACTGTTTTTT. Residues: CSARDRYRGEKLFF. The chain carries TRBV20-1 and TRBJ1-4, with D hard to call. The V and J ends lost 0 bases and 7 bases respectively, with 12 bases between them. Germline CDR1 and CDR2: DFQATT and SNEGSKA (reference sequence). This CDR3 spans 14 amino acids.

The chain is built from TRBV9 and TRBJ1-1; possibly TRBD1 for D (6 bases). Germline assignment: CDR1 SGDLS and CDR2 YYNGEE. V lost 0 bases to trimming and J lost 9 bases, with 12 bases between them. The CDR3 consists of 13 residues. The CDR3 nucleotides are TGTGCCAGCAGCGTAGGTCCAGGGGATAAAGCTTTCTTT. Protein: CASSVGPGDKAFF.

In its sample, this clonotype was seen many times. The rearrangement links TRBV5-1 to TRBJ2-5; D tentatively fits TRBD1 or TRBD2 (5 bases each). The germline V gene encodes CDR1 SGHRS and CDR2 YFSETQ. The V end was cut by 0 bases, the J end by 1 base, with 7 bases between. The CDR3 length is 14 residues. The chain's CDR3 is CASSLVGAQETQYF. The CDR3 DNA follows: TGCGCCAGCAGCTTGGTCGGGGCCCAAGAGACCCAGTACTTC.

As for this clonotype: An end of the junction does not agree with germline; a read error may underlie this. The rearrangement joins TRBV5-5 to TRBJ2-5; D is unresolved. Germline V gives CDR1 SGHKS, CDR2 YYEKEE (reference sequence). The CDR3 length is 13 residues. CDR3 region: CASSLSYGEAQYF. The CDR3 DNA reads TGTGCCAGCAGCTTGTCGTATGGAGAGGCCCAGTACTTC.

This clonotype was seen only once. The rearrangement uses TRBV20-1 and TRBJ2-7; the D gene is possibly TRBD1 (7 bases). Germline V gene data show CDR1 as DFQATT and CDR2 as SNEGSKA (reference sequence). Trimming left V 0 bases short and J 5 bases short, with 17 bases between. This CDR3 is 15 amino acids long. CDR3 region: CSARDVSGGTDEQYF. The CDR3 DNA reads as TGCAGTGCTAGAGATGTCTCAGGGGGGACGGACGAGCAGTACTTC.

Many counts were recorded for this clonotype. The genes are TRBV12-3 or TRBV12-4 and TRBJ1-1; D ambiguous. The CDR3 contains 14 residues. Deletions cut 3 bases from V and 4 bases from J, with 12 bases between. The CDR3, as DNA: TGTGCCAGCAGTTTTGGCGAGGAGGGCACTGAAGCTTTCTTT. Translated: CASSFGEEGTEAFF.

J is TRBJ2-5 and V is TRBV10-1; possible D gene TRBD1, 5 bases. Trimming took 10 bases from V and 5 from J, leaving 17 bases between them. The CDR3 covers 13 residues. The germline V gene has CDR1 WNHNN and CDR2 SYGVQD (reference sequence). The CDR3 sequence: CATSSWGSETQYF. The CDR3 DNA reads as TGCGCCACCTCTTCTTGGGGCTCGGAGACCCAGTACTTC.

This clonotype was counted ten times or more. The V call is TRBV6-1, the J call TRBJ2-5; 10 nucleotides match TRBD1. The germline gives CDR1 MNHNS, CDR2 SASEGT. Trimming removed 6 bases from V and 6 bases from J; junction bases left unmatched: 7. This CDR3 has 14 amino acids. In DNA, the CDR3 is TGTGCCAGCAGGGGGACAGGGGATGGTAAGACCCAGTACTTC. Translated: CASRGTGDGKTQYF.

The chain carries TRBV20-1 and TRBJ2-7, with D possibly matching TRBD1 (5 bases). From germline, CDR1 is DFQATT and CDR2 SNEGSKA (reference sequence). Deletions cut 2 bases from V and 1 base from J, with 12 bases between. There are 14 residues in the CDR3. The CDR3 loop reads CSARSTAISYEQYF. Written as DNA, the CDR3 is TGCAGTGCTAGATCGACAGCGATTTCCTACGAGCAGTACTTC.

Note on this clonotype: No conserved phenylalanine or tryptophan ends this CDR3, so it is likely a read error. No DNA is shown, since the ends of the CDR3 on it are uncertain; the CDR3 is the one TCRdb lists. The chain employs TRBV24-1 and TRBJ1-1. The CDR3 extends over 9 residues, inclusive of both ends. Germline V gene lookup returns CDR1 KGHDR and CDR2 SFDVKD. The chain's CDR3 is CATSDLRFG.

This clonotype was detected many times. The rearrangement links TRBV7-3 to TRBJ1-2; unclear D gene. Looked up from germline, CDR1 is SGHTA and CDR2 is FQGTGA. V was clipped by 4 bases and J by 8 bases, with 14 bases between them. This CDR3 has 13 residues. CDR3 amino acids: CASSSLTLEGYTF. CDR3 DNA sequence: TGTGCCAGCAGCTCATTGACTCTAGAGGGCTACACCTTC.

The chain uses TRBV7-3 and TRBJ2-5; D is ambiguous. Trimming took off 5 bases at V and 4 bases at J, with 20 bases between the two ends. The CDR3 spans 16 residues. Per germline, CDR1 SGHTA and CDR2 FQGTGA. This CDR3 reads CASSPTRGGTGETQYF. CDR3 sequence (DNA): TGTGCCAGCAGCCCGACACGTGGCGGCACGGGAGAGACCCAGTACTTC. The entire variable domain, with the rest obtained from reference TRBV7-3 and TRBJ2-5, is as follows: GAGVSQTPSNKVTEKGKYVELRCDPISGHTALYWYRQSLGQGPEFLIYFQGTGAADDSGLPNDRFFAVRPEGSVSTLKIQRTERGDSAVYLCASSPTRGGTGETQYFGPGTRLLVL.

The chain's CDR3 is CATSTGTSSYEQYF. CDR3 DNA: TGTGCCACCAGCACAGGGACGTCTTCCTACGAGCAGTACTTC. The chain carries TRBV15 and TRBJ2-7; D could derive from TRBD1 or TRBD2 (5 bases each). V lost 4 bases and J 1 base, leaving 11 bases between the germline ends. There are 14 residues in the CDR3. Germline V gene sequence: CDR1 LNHNV, CDR2 YYDKDF (reference sequence).

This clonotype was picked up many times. CDR3 DNA sequence: TGCGCCAGCAGCTTGGATTCGAACACTGAAGCTTTCTTT. Protein sequence: CASSLDSNTEAFF. V gene TRBV5-1 combines with J gene TRBJ1-1; D is undetermined. CDR1 is SGHRS, CDR2 YFSETQ, per germline. The CDR3 runs 13 residues. With 0 bases removed from V and 1 base from J, the gap between germline ends came to 4 bases. The full variable domain, completed using reference TRBV5-1 and TRBJ1-1, is KAGVTQTPRYLIKTRGQQVTLSCSPISGHRSVSWYQQTPGQGLQFLFEYFSETQRNKGNFPGRFSGRQFSNSRSEMNVSTLELGDSALYLCASSLDSNTEAFFGQGTRLTVV.